The entry below gives a single T cell receptor beta chain sequence along with its context. Its antigen is still unknown. The authors took one heparinised blood draw, averaging about 120 mL, from each donor. The data stem from a study of beta chain features in type 1 diabetes. General study points: A potential PCR bias toward shorter templates would be equal in patient and control samples. Shorter TCRB CDR3s, moderately but significantly so, marked every one of the four CD4+ subsets in Type 1 diabetes patients. Researchers cautioned that cDNA sequencing could over-represent cells with high TCR expression.

What was sequenced were expressed TCRB transcripts, since all of the isolated RNA had been reverse transcribed. There were about 3.6 million reads on average in the naive, central memory and regulatory T cell samples. Using immunoSEQ multiplex PCR, the repertoire was profiled, and TCRdb retains in-frame clones only, with some absent. The sample contains 95,000 to 150,000 clones, over 15% of which appear only once. Source material: central memory CD4+ T cells from blood. This receptor was identified in a man aged 25 to 40 with type 1 diabetes.

Written as DNA, the CDR3 is TGTGCCAGCAGCCCTACAGGGAATCAGCCCCAGCATTTT. Translated, it gives CASSPTGNQPQHF. This sequence joins TRBV7-2 and TRBJ1-5; tentatively, D is TRBD1 (6 bases). V lost 5 bases and J 4 bases, leaving 9 bases between the germline ends. There are 13 residues in the CDR3. The germline V gene has CDR1 SGHTA and CDR2 FQGNSA.